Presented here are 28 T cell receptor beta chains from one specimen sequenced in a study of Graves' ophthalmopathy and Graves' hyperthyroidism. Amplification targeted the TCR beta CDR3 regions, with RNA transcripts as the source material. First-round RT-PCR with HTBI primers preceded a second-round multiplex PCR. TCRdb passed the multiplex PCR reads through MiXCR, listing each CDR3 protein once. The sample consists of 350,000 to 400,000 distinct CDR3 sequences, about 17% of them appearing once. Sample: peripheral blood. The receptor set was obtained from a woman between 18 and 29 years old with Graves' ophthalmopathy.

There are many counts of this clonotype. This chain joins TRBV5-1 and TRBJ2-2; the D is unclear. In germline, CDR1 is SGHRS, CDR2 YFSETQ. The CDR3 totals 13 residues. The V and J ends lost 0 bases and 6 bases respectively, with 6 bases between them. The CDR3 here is CASSLEASGELFF. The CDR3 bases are TGCGCCAGCAGCTTGGAAGCATCCGGGGAGCTGTTTTTT.

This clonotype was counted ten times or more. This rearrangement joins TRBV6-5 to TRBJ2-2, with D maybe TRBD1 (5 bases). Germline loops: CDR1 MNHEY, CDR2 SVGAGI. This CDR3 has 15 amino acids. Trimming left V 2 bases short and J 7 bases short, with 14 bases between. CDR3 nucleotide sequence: TGTGCCAGCAGTTACGGTCGATGGGGCGTCGGGGAGCTGTTTTTT. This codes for CASSYGRWGVGELFF.

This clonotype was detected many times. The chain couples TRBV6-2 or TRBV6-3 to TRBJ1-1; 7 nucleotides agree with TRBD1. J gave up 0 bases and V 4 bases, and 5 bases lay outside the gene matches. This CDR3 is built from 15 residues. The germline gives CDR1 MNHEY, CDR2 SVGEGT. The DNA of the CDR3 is TGTGCCAGCAGTTTTGGACAGGTCATGAACACTGAAGCTTTCTTT. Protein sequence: CASSFGQVMNTEAFF.

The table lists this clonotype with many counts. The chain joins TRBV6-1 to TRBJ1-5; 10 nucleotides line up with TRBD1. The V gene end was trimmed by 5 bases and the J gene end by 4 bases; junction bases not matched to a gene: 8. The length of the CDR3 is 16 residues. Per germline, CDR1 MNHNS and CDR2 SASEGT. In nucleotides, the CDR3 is TGTGCCAGCAGTCCTGACAGGGGGCTAGCAAATCAGCCCCAGCATTTT. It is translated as CASSPDRGLANQPQHF.

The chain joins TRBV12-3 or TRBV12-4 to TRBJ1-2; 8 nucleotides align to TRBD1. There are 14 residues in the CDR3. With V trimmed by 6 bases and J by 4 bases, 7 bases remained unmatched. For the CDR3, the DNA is TGTGCCAGCAGGAGACAGGGGCTTGGCTATGGCTACACCTTC. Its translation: CASRRQGLGYGYTF.

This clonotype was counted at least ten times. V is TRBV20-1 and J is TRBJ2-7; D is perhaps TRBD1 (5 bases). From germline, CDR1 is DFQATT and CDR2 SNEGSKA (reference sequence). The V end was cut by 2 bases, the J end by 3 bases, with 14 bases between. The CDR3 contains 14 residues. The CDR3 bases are TGCAGTGCTAGAAGCATAGGGGCCCTCTACGAGCAGTACTTC. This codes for CSARSIGALYEQYF.

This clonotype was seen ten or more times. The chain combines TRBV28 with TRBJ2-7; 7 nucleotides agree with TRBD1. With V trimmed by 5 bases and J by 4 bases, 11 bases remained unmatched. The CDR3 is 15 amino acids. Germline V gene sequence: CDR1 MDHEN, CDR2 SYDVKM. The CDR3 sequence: CASSLGGLLGYEQYF. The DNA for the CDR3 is TGTGCCAGCAGTCTAGGGGGCCTCCTCGGGTACGAGCAGTACTTC.

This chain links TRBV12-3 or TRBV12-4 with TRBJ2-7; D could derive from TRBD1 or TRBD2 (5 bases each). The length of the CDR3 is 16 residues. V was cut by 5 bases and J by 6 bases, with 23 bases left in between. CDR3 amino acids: CASSPPGALGVREQYF. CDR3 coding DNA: TGTGCCAGCAGTCCCCCCGGGGCTCTCGGGGTGCGCGAGCAGTACTTC.

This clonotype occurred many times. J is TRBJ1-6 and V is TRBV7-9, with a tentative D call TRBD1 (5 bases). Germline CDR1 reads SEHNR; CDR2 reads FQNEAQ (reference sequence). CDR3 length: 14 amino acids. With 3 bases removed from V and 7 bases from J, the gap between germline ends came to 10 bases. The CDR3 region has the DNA TGTGCCAGCAGCTTGGGACGGGGAAATTCACCCCTCCACTTT. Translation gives CASSLGRGNSPLHF.

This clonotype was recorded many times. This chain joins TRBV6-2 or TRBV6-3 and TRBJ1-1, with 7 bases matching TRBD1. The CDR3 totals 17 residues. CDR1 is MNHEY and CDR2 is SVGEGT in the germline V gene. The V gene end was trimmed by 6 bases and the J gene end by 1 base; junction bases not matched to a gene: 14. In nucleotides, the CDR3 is TGTGCCAGCAGCCCCCCGAGGGGGCGACTTACGAACACTGAAGCTTTCTTT. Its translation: CASSPPRGRLTNTEAFF.

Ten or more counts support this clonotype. The CDR3 bases are TGTGCCAGCAGCCTGACCGGTGGGCTGCGACACACCTTC. Its translation is CASSLTGGLRHTF. This chain connects TRBV7-9 to TRBJ1-2; no reliable D call. In germline, CDR1 is SEHNR, CDR2 FQNEAQ (reference sequence). V lost 5 bases, J lost 12 bases, and 19 bases lay in between. The CDR3 extends over 13 amino acids.

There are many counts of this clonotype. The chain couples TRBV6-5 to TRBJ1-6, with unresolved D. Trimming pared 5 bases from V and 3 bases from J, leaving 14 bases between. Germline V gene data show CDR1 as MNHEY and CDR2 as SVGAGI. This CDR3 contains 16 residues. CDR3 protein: CASSLQNDLYNSPLHF. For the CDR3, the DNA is TGTGCCAGCAGTCTGCAGAACGACCTCTATAATTCACCCCTCCACTTT.

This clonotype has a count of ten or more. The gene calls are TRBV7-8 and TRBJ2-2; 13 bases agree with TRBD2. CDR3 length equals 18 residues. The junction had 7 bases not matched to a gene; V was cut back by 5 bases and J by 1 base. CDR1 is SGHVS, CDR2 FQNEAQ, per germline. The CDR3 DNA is TGTGCCAGCAGCCCTCGGACTAGCGGGAGTAAGAACACCGGGGAGCTGTTTTTT. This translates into CASSPRTSGSKNTGELFF.

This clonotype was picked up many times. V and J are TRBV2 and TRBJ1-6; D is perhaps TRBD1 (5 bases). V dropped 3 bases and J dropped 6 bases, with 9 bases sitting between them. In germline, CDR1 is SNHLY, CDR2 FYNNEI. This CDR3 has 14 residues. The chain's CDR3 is CASSEGLSNSPLHF. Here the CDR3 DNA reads TGTGCCAGCAGTGAGGGACTGAGTAATTCACCCCTCCACTTT.

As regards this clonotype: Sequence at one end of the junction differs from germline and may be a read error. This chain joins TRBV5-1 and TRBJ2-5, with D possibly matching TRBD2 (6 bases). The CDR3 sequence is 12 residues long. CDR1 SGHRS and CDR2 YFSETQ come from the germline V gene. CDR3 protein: CASSLVRETQHF. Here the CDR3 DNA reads TGCGCCAGCAGCTTGGTCCGGGAGACCCAGCACTTC.

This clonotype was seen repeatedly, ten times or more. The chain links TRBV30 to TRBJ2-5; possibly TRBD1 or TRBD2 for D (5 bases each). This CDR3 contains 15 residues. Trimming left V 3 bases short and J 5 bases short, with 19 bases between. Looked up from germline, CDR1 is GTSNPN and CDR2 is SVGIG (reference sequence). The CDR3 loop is CAWSDRDLRRETQYF. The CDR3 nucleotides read TGTGCCTGGAGCGACCGGGACCTACGTCGGGAGACCCAGTACTTC.

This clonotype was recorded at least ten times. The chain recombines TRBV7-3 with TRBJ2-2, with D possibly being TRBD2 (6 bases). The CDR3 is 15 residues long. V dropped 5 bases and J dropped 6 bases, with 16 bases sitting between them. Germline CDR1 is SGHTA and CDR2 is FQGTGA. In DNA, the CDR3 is TGTGCCAGCAGCCCCCGGGGGTCCCCACCCGGGGAGCTGTTTTTT. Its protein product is CASSPRGSPPGELFF.

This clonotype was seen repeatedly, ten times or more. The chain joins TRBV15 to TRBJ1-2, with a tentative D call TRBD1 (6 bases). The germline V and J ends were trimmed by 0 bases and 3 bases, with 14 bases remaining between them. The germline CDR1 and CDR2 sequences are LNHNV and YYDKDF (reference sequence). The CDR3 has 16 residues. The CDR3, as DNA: TGTGCCACCAGCAGAGATGCGGGGGACACCTACTATGGCTACACCTTC. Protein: CATSRDAGDTYYGYTF.

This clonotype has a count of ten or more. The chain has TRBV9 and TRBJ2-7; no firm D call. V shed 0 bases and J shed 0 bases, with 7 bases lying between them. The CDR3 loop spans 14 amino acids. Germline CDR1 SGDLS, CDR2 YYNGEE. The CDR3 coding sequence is TGTGCCAGCAGCGTAGCTCCGGTCTCCTACGAGCAGTACTTC. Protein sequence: CASSVAPVSYEQYF.

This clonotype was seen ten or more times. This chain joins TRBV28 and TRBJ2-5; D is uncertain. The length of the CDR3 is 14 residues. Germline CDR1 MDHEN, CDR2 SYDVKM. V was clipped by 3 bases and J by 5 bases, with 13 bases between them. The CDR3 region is CASSFRSVGETQYF. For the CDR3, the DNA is TGTGCCAGCAGTTTTAGGAGTGTGGGGGAGACCCAGTACTTC.

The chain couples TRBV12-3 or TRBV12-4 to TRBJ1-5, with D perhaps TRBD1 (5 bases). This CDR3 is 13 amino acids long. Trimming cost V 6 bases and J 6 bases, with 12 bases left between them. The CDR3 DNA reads TGTGCCAGCAGCACCGGGACTTTTCAGCCCCAGCATTTT. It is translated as CASSTGTFQPQHF.

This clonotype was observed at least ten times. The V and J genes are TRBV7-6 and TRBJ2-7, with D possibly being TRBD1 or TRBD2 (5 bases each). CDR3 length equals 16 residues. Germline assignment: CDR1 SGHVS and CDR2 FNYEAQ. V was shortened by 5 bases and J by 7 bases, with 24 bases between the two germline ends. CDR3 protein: CASSGWVRGGQGEQYF. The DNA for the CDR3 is TGTGCCAGCAGCGGATGGGTGAGAGGAGGCCAGGGAGAGCAGTACTTC.

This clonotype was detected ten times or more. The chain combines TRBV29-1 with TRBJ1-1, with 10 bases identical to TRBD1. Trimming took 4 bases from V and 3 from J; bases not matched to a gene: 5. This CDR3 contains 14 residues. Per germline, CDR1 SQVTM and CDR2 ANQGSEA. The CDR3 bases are TGCAGCGTTGCGGCGGGACAGGGGTACACTGAAGCTTTCTTT. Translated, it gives CSVAAGQGYTEAFF.

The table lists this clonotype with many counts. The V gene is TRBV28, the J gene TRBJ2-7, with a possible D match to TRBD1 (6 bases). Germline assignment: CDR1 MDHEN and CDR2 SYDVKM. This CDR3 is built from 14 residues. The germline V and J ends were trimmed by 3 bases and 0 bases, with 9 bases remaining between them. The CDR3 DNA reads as TGTGCCAGCAGTTTGGTAGGGGGCTCCTACGAGCAGTACTTC. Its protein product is CASSLVGGSYEQYF.

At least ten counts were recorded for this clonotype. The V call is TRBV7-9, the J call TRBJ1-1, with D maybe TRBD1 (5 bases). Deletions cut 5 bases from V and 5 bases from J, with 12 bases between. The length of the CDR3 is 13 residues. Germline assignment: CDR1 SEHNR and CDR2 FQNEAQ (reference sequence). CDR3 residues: CASSQPKGTEAFF. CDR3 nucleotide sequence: TGTGCCAGCAGCCAACCTAAGGGGACTGAAGCTTTCTTT.

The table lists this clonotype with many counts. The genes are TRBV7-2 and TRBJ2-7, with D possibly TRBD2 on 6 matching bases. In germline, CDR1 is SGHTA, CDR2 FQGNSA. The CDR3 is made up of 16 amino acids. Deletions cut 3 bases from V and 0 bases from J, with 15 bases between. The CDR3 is CASSFQAGPSSYEQYF. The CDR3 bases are TGTGCCAGCAGCTTTCAGGCGGGGCCCAGCTCCTACGAGCAGTACTTC.

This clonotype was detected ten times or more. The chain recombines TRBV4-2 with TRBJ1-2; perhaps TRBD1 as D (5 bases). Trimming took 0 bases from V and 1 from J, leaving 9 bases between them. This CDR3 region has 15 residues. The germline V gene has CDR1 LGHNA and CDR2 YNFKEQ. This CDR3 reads CASSQDRAGNYGYTF. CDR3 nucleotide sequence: TGTGCCAGCAGCCAAGACAGGGCGGGTAACTATGGCTACACCTTC.

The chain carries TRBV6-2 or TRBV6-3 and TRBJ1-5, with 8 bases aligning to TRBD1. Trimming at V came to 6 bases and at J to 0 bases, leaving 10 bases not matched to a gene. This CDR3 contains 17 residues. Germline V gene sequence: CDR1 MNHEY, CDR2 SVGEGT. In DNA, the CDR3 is TGTGCCAGCAGCCTTTGGACAGGGCCATATAGCAATCAGCCCCAGCATTTT. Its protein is CASSLWTGPYSNQPQHF.